What follows are 23 T cell receptor beta chains derived from one specimen sequenced in a study of T cell responses to AZD1222 COVID-19 vaccine. The repertoire was sequenced with immunoSEQ multiplex PCR; TCRdb's copy has only in-frame clones and lacks some. The table shows roughly 110,000 clones, with around 90% occurring only once. The sequenced sample was peripheral blood, obtained 28 days after the second AZD1222 dose. These receptors were taken from an adult who received the AZD1222 COVID-19 vaccine.

The chain uses TRBV6-5 and TRBJ2-1; D unclear. Germline V CDR1 and CDR2: MNHEY, SVGAGI. This CDR3 has 15 amino acids. With 4 bases removed from V and 6 bases from J, the gap between germline ends came to 16 bases. The CDR3 is CASSWQRGASNEQFF. The CDR3 DNA reads TGTGCCAGCAGTTGGCAGCGCGGTGCCTCCAATGAGCAGTTCTTC.

In its sample, this clone was seen once. The V call is TRBV5-1, the J call TRBJ1-1, with TRBD1 matching over 7 bases. CDR1 is SGHRS and CDR2 is YFSETQ in the germline V gene. V shed 4 bases, J shed 4 bases, and the junction held 1 base outside the gene matches. This CDR3 contains 12 residues. Here the CDR3 DNA reads TGCGCCAGCAGCCAGGGGGGCACTGAAGCTTTCTTT. This translates into CASSQGGTEAFF.

This clone has only one observation. The chain is built from TRBV28 and TRBJ2-5; D is unclear. CDR1 and CDR2 from the germline V gene are MDHEN and SYDVKM. This CDR3 region has 15 residues. The germline V and J ends were trimmed by 6 bases and 4 bases, with 18 bases remaining between them. The CDR3 loop reads CASSPIGISGETQYF. The CDR3 DNA reads TGTGCCAGCAGCCCCATAGGGATATCTGGAGAGACCCAGTACTTC.

The chain links TRBV6-4 to TRBJ2-5, with 10 bases lining up with TRBD2. The CDR3 covers 15 residues. With V trimmed by 4 bases and J by 2 bases, 4 bases remained unmatched. Germline-derived CDR1 and CDR2 are MRHNA and SNTAGT. In DNA, the CDR3 is TGTGCCAGCAGTGTTCTAGCGGGGGAGCAAGAGACCCAGTACTTC. Translating gives CASSVLAGEQETQYF.

The CDR3: CASSPRRREGREETQYF. The CDR3 DNA reads TGTGCCAGCTCGCCGAGAAGGCGGGAGGGCCGCGAAGAGACCCAGTACTTC. The rearrangement joins TRBV18 to TRBJ2-5; 9 positions agree with TRBD2. CDR1 is KGHSH and CDR2 is LQKENI in the germline V gene. The CDR3 consists of 17 residues. J gave up 3 bases and V 6 bases, and 14 bases lay outside the gene matches. The full variable domain, rest sourced from reference TRBV18 and TRBJ2-5, is NAGVMQNPRHLVRRRGQEARLRCSPMKGHSHVYWYRQLPEEGLKFMVYLQKENIIDESGMPKERFSAEFPKEGPSILRIQQVVRGDSAAYFCASSPRRREGREETQYFGPGTRLLVL.

The chain uses TRBV5-5 and TRBJ1-2; possibly TRBD1 for D (6 bases). The CDR3 covers 16 residues. V was trimmed by 4 bases and J by 5 bases, leaving 21 bases between them. Germline values: CDR1 SGHKS, CDR2 YYEKEE (reference sequence). The CDR3 loop is CASSPTAAGGGYGYTF. The CDR3 region has the DNA TGTGCCAGCAGCCCGACGGCGGCCGGGGGCGGTTATGGCTACACCTTC.

V usage is TRBV12-3 or TRBV12-4 and J usage is TRBJ1-2, with D perhaps TRBD1 (5 bases). The CDR3 runs 13 residues. Between the trimmed V and J ends, which lost 7 bases and 2 bases, there was a span of 11 bases. In DNA form, the CDR3 reads TGTGCCAGCACTCCAGGGTGGAACTATGGCTACACCTTC. Translating gives CASTPGWNYGYTF.

The chain employs TRBV7-9 and TRBJ2-7, with 11 positions matching TRBD1. CDR1 is SEHNR, CDR2 FQNEAQ, per germline (reference sequence). The ends lost 3 bases at V and 6 bases at J; junction bases unmatched: 13. The CDR3 extends over 17 amino acids. CDR3 amino acids: CASSLPLLGQGVGEQYF. For the CDR3, the DNA is TGTGCCAGCAGCTTGCCCCTACTGGGACAGGGGGTGGGCGAGCAGTACTTC.

This chain links TRBV12-3 or TRBV12-4 with TRBJ1-4, with D tentatively TRBD1 (5 bases). This CDR3 spans 13 amino acids. V lost 5 bases to trimming and J lost 8 bases, with 12 bases between them. CDR3 nucleotide sequence: TGTGCCAGCAGTACGGGACTAGGGGAAAAACTGTTTTTT. It is translated as CASSTGLGEKLFF.

This chain uses TRBV7-9 with TRBJ1-6, with a tentative D call TRBD1 (6 bases). The CDR3 length is 14 residues. V shed 2 bases and J shed 9 bases, with 11 bases lying between them. The germline V gene encodes CDR1 SEHNR and CDR2 FQNEAQ (reference sequence). The CDR3, as DNA: TGTGCCAGCAGCTTACCACAGGGTGGTTCACCCCTCCACTTT. It encodes CASSLPQGGSPLHF.

The genes are TRBV19 and TRBJ1-6, with no clear D. Trimming removed 3 bases from V and 4 bases from J, with 4 bases in between. CDR1 and CDR2 from the germline V gene are LNHDA and SQIVND (reference sequence). The CDR3 runs 13 residues. The CDR3 sequence: CASSIAYNSPLHF. The CDR3 nucleotides read TGTGCCAGTAGTATCGCATATAATTCACCCCTCCACTTT. The full variable domain, its missing parts supplied by reference TRBV19 and TRBJ1-6, is DGGITQSPKYLFRKEGQNVTLSCEQNLNHDAMYWYRQDPGQGLRLIYYSQIVNDFQKGDIAEGYSVSREKKESFPLTVTSAQKNPTAFYLCASSIAYNSPLHFGNGTRLTVT.

The rearrangement uses TRBV3-1 (or the pseudogene TRBV3-2) and TRBJ1-4, with D perhaps TRBD1 (5 bases). CDR3 size: 16 residues. With 3 bases removed from V and 8 bases from J, the gap between germline ends came to 19 bases. CDR1 is LGHDT and CDR2 is YNNKEL in the germline V gene (reference sequence). The CDR3 loop reads CASSHQRGKVGEKLFF. The CDR3 DNA reads as TGTGCCAGCAGCCATCAGCGGGGGAAAGTAGGGGAAAAACTGTTTTTT.

This rearrangement joins TRBV4-1 to TRBJ1-6; 7 nucleotides match TRBD1. V was clipped by 3 bases and J by 6 bases; unmatched bases: 5. The CDR3 is 15 residues long. The germline V gene has CDR1 MGHRA and CDR2 YSYEKL. The CDR3 coding sequence is TGCGCCAGCAGCCAGGGGGACAGACTTAATTCACCCCTCCACTTT. This gives the protein CASSQGDRLNSPLHF.

This chain uses TRBV6-5 with TRBJ1-1; D is undetermined. The CDR3 totals 13 residues. CDR1 and CDR2 from the germline V gene are MNHEY and SVGAGI. Trimming stripped 2 bases from V and 4 bases from J, with 8 bases between. CDR3 sequence (DNA): TGTGCCAGCAGTTACCGGGAGATCACTGAAGCTTTCTTT. It specifies CASSYREITEAFF.

The chain recombines TRBV27 with TRBJ1-6; 7 bases are a match to TRBD1. There are 15 residues in the CDR3. CDR1 is MNHEY and CDR2 is SMNVEV in the germline V gene (reference sequence). V shed 5 bases and J 6 bases; nucleotides not matched to a gene: 7. CDR3 in amino acids: CASSPNRGPNSPLHF. Written as DNA, the CDR3 is TGTGCCAGCAGTCCCAATAGGGGGCCTAATTCACCCCTCCACTTT.

The V call is TRBV19, the J call TRBJ1-1, with 7 bases matching TRBD1. Per germline, CDR1 LNHDA and CDR2 SQIVND (reference sequence). This CDR3 comprises 15 residues. V dropped 7 bases and J dropped 5; count of bases not matched to a gene: 13. The CDR3 DNA reads TGTGCCAGTAAGCGAAAGCCCGGGACAGAGACTGAAGCTTTCTTT. This sequence encodes CASKRKPGTETEAFF.

The chain carries TRBV7-9 and TRBJ1-1, with no clear D. Between the trimmed V and J ends, which lost 7 bases and 6 bases, there was a span of 12 bases. Germline CDR1 is SEHNR and CDR2 is FQNEAQ (reference sequence). The CDR3 is 12 amino acids. CDR3 protein: CASTTSGAEAFF. The CDR3 DNA sequence: TGTGCCAGCACCACCTCGGGCGCTGAAGCTTTCTTT. Drawing the rest from reference TRBV7-9 and TRBJ1-1, the complete variable domain is DTGVSQNPRHKITKRGQNVTFRCDPISEHNRLYWYRQTLGQGPEFLTYFQNEAQLEKSRLLSDRFSAERPKGSFSTLEIQRTEQGDSAMYLCASTTSGAEAFFGQGTRLTVV.

The chain combines TRBV2 with TRBJ2-7, with D maybe TRBD2 (6 bases). V was clipped by 8 bases and J by 1 base, with 18 bases between them. This CDR3 is built from 15 residues. Germline assignment: CDR1 SNHLY and CDR2 FYNNEI. The CDR3, as DNA: TGTGCCAGCTACAGGTGGGCTAGCGAGTCCTACGAGCAGTACTTC. It encodes CASYRWASESYEQYF.

V usage is TRBV6-4 and J usage is TRBJ2-1; 8 bases line up with TRBD2. The length of the CDR3 is 15 residues. The germline CDR1 and CDR2 sequences are MRHNA and SNTAGT. V was clipped by 3 bases and J by 8 bases; unmatched bases: 9. CDR3 protein: CASSEESGSKDEQFF. CDR3 coding DNA: TGTGCCAGCAGTGAAGAAAGCGGGAGTAAAGATGAGCAGTTCTTC.

The chain joins TRBV28 to TRBJ2-1; the match to TRBD1 covers 9 bases. This CDR3 is 13 amino acids long. CDR1 and CDR2 from the germline V gene are MDHEN and SYDVKM. V lost 9 bases, J lost 6 bases, and 6 bases stayed unmatched. In DNA form, the CDR3 reads TGTGCCAGTTACAGGGGGCAGGTCAATGAGCAGTTCTTC. It codes for CASYRGQVNEQFF.

The gene calls are TRBV4-1 and TRBJ1-2; a weak D match, TRBD1 (6 bases). Germline lookup yields CDR1 MGHRA and CDR2 YSYEKL. Trimming took off 0 bases at V and 4 bases at J, with 12 bases between the two ends. The CDR3 totals 15 residues. In nucleotides, the CDR3 is TGCGCCAGCAGCCAAGATTGGGGGCAAGGCTATGGCTACACCTTC. Protein sequence: CASSQDWGQGYGYTF.

The rearrangement links TRBV12-3 or TRBV12-4 to TRBJ2-1; D remains unclear. V was shortened by 5 bases and J by 12 bases, with 11 bases between the two germline ends. CDR3 length equals 11 residues. The CDR3 protein is CASSLSPRQFF. CDR3 nucleotides: TGTGCCAGCAGTCTATCGCCCAGGCAGTTCTTC.

The rearrangement links TRBV24-1 to TRBJ2-1; tentatively, D is TRBD2 (5 bases). The length of the CDR3 is 16 residues. Germline V gives CDR1 KGHDR, CDR2 SFDVKD. Between the trimmed V and J ends, which lost 4 bases and 0 bases, there was a span of 12 bases. The CDR3 DNA reads TGTGCCACCAGTGACCCAGCGGCAAGCTCCTACAATGAGCAGTTCTTC. It codes for CATSDPAASSYNEQFF.